The next 17 T cell receptor beta chains were all read from a single sample in a study of shared clonotypes between healthy human individuals. The method was immunoSEQ multiplex PCR; TCRdb's version includes in-frame clones alone and lacks a portion of them. The repertoire consists of about 2.2 million clones, with roughly 95% occurring once and the leading ten covering under 2%. Naive CD8 cells lacked CD45RO, underwent positive selection for CCR7 and left out terminally differentiated effector memory CD45RA+ cells. Sequences were obtained from naive CD8+ T cells from PBMCs. Every receptor here comes from a man younger than 35 in good health. Some clones in this sample may be carry-over from other donors' samples.

The chain uses TRBV5-1 and TRBJ2-1; possibly TRBD1 or TRBD2 for D (5 bases each). The CDR3 runs to 13 residues. Looked up from germline, CDR1 is SGHRS and CDR2 is YFSETQ. V gave up 4 bases and J gave up 8 bases, with 13 bases separating them. CDR3 loop: CASSRGTGDEQFF. In DNA, the CDR3 is TGCGCCAGCAGCAGAGGGACCGGGGATGAGCAGTTCTTC. The full variable domain, its missing parts supplied by reference TRBV5-1 and TRBJ2-1, is KAGVTQTPRYLIKTRGQQVTLSCSPISGHRSVSWYQQTPGQGLQFLFEYFSETQRNKGNFPGRFSGRQFSNSRSEMNVSTLELGDSALYLCASSRGTGDEQFFGPGTRLTVL.

This rearrangement joins TRBV10-3 to TRBJ2-1; TRBD2 matches 9 bases. This CDR3 contains 16 residues. Germline V gene data show CDR1 as ENHRY and CDR2 as SYGVKD. With V trimmed by 3 bases and J by 3 bases, 6 bases remained unmatched. The CDR3 DNA reads as TGTGCCATCAGTGAAACTAAGCGGGAGGTCTACAATGAGCAGTTCTTC. It specifies CAISETKREVYNEQFF.

About this clone itself: Other DNA sequences in this sample translate to the same CDR3. This chain uses TRBV7-9 with TRBJ1-3, with no clear D. Germline V CDR1 and CDR2: SEHNR, FQNEAQ (reference sequence). This CDR3 has 14 residues. V lost 4 bases and J lost 0, with 7 bases in between. The DNA for the CDR3 is TGTGCCAGCAGCTCAATGAGCTCTGGAAACACCATATATTTT. It encodes CASSSMSSGNTIYF.

A note on this clone: At the DNA level, this CDR3 is encoded by other sequences in the same sample as well. The gene calls are TRBV28 and TRBJ1-5, with D unclear. The length of the CDR3 is 12 residues. Trimming took off 4 bases at V and 0 bases at J, with 1 base between the two ends. Germline lookup yields CDR1 MDHEN and CDR2 SYDVKM. This CDR3 reads CASSYSNQPQHF. For the CDR3, the DNA is TGTGCCAGCAGTTATAGCAATCAGCCCCAGCATTTT. The whole variable domain, remainder taken from reference TRBV28 and TRBJ1-5, is DVKVTQSSRYLVKRTGEKVFLECVQDMDHENMFWYRQDPGLGLRLIYFSYDVKMKEKGDIPEGYSVSREKKERFSLILESASTNQTSMYLCASSYSNQPQHFGDGTRLSIL.

A word on this clone: At the DNA level, this CDR3 is encoded by other sequences in the same sample as well. This chain uses TRBV7-9 with TRBJ2-1; perhaps TRBD1 as D (5 bases). The CDR3 contains 12 residues. Germline-derived CDR1 and CDR2 are SEHNR and FQNEAQ (reference sequence). Trimming took 1 base from V and 10 from J, leaving 8 bases between them. The CDR3 nucleotides are TGTGCCAGCAGCTTAGGGGGCAGGGAGCAGTTCTTC. It codes for CASSLGGREQFF.

The genes are TRBV27 and TRBJ1-4; 7 bases are a match to TRBD1. Germline trimming cut 5 bases from V and 6 bases from J; bases unmatched to any gene: 12. The CDR3 runs to 16 residues. Germline V lookup: CDR1 MNHEY, CDR2 SMNVEV (reference sequence). This chain's CDR3 is CASSPSTGDSYEKLFF. The DNA for the CDR3 is TGTGCCAGCAGTCCGAGTACAGGGGATAGTTATGAAAAACTGTTTTTT.

The chain recombines TRBV6-6 with TRBJ2-3; 8 bases line up with TRBD2. Trimming removed 10 bases from V and 4 bases from J; junction bases left unmatched: 7. Germline lookup yields CDR1 MNHNY and CDR2 SVGAGI (reference sequence). The CDR3 consists of 13 residues. The CDR3 region has the DNA TGTGCCACCCGGGGGGGGCGCGCAGATACGCAGTATTTT. Encoded protein: CATRGGRADTQYF.

This clone was seen just once. Other DNA sequences within the sample encode an identical CDR3. The chain is built from TRBV5-1 and TRBJ2-1, with 13 bases identical to TRBD2. CDR3 length equals 16 residues. Trimming cost V 0 bases and J 4 bases; bases outside gene matches: 1. Germline V gene lookup returns CDR1 SGHRS and CDR2 YFSETQ. The CDR3 sequence: CASSLATSGRYNEQFF. The CDR3 bases are TGCGCCAGCAGCTTGGCGACTAGCGGGAGGTACAATGAGCAGTTCTTC.

V is TRBV5-4 and J is TRBJ1-2; possible D gene TRBD1, 5 bases. The ends were cut back, 3 bases at V and 2 bases at J, with 11 bases in the middle. The germline V gene has CDR1 SGHNT and CDR2 YYREEE (reference sequence). The CDR3 has 14 residues. CDR3 amino acids: CASSSGTANYGYTF. The CDR3, as DNA: TGTGCCAGCAGCTCCGGGACGGCGAACTATGGCTACACCTTC.

The chain uses TRBV4-1 and TRBJ2-3; 8 bases agree with TRBD2. This CDR3 region has 12 residues. Germline CDR1 is MGHRA and CDR2 is YSYEKL. V gave up 11 bases and J gave up 1 base; unmatched junction bases: 2. CDR3 in amino acids: CASGGGTDTQYF. DNA of the CDR3: TGCGCCTCGGGAGGGGGCACAGATACGCAGTATTTT.

This clone occurred once. The chain has TRBV28 and TRBJ2-3, with D unresolved. Trimming took off 6 bases at V and 7 bases at J, with 8 bases between the two ends. Germline CDR1 and CDR2: MDHEN and SYDVKM. The CDR3 has 11 amino acids. CDR3 residues: CASSPFNTQYF. In DNA, the CDR3 is TGTGCCAGCAGCCCCTTCAATACGCAGTATTTT.

The rearrangement uses TRBV7-2 and TRBJ1-5; D gene unclear. CDR3 size: 15 residues. The V gene's germline CDR1 is SGHTA and CDR2 FQGNSA. The V gene lost 2 bases and the J gene lost 7 bases, with 15 bases spanning the gap. The CDR3: CASSLIGRVGQPQHF. The CDR3 bases are TGTGCCAGCAGCTTAATAGGTAGGGTGGGCCAGCCCCAGCATTTT.

The chain joins TRBV28 to TRBJ1-2, with unresolved D. Germline assignment: CDR1 MDHEN and CDR2 SYDVKM. V shed 4 bases and J shed 0 bases, with 9 bases lying between them. The length of the CDR3 is 14 residues. The CDR3 DNA reads as TGTGCCAGCAGTTCGCCTGTTTCTAACTATGGCTACACCTTC. Its protein is CASSSPVSNYGYTF.

This chain joins TRBV27 and TRBJ1-1; the D gene is possibly TRBD1 (5 bases). Trimming pared 5 bases from V and 1 base from J, leaving 17 bases between. Germline V gene sequence: CDR1 MNHEY, CDR2 SMNVEV (reference sequence). This CDR3 contains 16 residues. The CDR3 region has the DNA TGTGCCAGCAGTCCCGACTTGGGGCAGCGGAACACTGAAGCTTTCTTT. It specifies CASSPDLGQRNTEAFF.

The genes are TRBV7-2 and TRBJ2-2, with a weak D call TRBD2 (5 bases). The CDR3 loop spans 14 amino acids. Trimming took 4 bases from V and 0 from J, leaving 6 bases between them. The germline V gene has CDR1 SGHTA and CDR2 FQGNSA. This CDR3 reads CASSWTANTGELFF. CDR3 in DNA: TGTGCCAGCAGCTGGACTGCGAACACCGGGGAGCTGTTTTTT.

Concerning this clone: This CDR3 is also generated by other DNA sequences in the sample. The chain joins TRBV4-3 to TRBJ2-1; D remains ambiguous. Trimming took off 0 bases at V and 4 bases at J, with 4 bases between the two ends. Looked up from germline, CDR1 is LGHNA and CDR2 is YSLEER. This CDR3 region has 13 residues. The chain's CDR3 is CASSQDSYNEQFF. CDR3 coding DNA: TGCGCCAGCAGCCAAGATTCGTACAATGAGCAGTTCTTC.

As for this clone: The junction departs from the called germline gene at one end, perhaps through a read error. This chain connects TRBV11-2 to TRBJ1-1; D is unresolved. Germline-derived CDR1 and CDR2 are SGHAT and FQNNGV. This CDR3 region has 13 residues. The CDR3 region is CASNLAVGTEAFF. CDR3 nucleotides: TGTGCCAGCAACTTAGCGGTTGGCACTGAAGCTTTCTTT.